This T cell receptor (beta chain) was captured by sequencing in a study of identical twins. TCRdb reanalysed the 5' RACE reads using MiXCR and keeps one entry per CDR3 protein. The sample holds more than 1.5 million distinct CDR3 sequences, about 32% seen once. Losses at the gene ends were 6 bases for V and 4 bases for J; bases not matched to a gene: 8. CDR1 and CDR2 from the germline V gene are MNHEY and SVGAGI. This CDR3 is built from 16 residues. The sample taken for sequencing was cord blood. The genes are TRBV6-5 and TRBJ2-1, with 11 bases identical to TRBD1. The receptor's source is a newborn girl in good health. This chain's CDR3 is CASSQDRGPPYNEQFF. The DNA for the CDR3 is TGTGCCAGCAGCCAGGACAGGGGGCCCCCTTACAATGAGCAGTTCTTC.